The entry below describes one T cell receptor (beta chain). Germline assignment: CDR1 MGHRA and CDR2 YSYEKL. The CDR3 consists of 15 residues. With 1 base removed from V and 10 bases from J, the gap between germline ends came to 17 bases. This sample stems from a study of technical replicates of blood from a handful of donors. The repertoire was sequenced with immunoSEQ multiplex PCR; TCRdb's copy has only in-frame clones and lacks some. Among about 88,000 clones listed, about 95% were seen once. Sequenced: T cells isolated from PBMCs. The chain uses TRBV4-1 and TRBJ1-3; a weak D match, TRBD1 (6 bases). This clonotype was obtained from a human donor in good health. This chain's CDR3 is CASSQATGGEWTIYF. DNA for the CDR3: TGCGCCAGCAGCCAAGCCACGGGGGGCGAGTGGACCATATATTTT.